Shown below are 11 T cell receptor beta chains from a single sample sequenced in a study of response to subunit inactivated influenza vaccine. TCRdb redid the calling of the RT-PCR reads with MiXCR, one entry per CDR3 protein. The table lists some 640,000 distinct CDR3 sequences, 11% to 15% of them singletons. The source was PBMCs from blood, collected around 15 days before vaccination. The receptors shown here come from a man aged 50 to 59 who received an inactivated influenza vaccine.

The chain has TRBV2 and TRBJ2-3; D perhaps matches TRBD2 (6 bases). Germline V gives CDR1 SNHLY, CDR2 FYNNEI. V was clipped by 4 bases and J by 4 bases, with 18 bases between them. The CDR3 contains 16 residues. CDR3 in DNA: TGTGCCAGCAGTGGACTAGATTTTAGCCGCGCAGATACGCAGTATTTT. Translation gives CASSGLDFSRADTQYF.

The sample holds a few counts of this clonotype. The rearrangement uses TRBV4-3 and TRBJ2-3; 9 bases line up with TRBD2. Germline-derived CDR1 and CDR2 are LGHNA and YSLEER. V lost 0 bases and J lost 1; bases outside the gene matches: 5. The CDR3 contains 17 residues. CDR3 sequence reads: CASSQDFLAGRTDTQYF. The CDR3, as DNA: TGCGCCAGCAGCCAAGATTTCCTAGCGGGACGCACAGATACGCAGTATTTT.

In its sample, this clonotype was seen a few times. V gene TRBV9 combines with J gene TRBJ2-7, with no clear D. CDR3 length: 13 residues. Germline V CDR1 and CDR2: SGDLS, YYNGEE. V gave up 0 bases and J gave up 4 bases, with 8 bases separating them. CDR3 nucleotide sequence: TGTGCCAGCAGCGTAGGACTTCGGTACGAGCAGTACTTC. Its translation is CASSVGLRYEQYF.

There are many counts of this clonotype. V is TRBV7-9 and J is TRBJ1-4; a possible D gene is TRBD1 (6 bases). The CDR3 consists of 11 residues. Trimming shortened V by 5 bases and J by 8 bases, and 6 bases separated the two germline ends. Germline V gene data show CDR1 as SEHNR and CDR2 as FQNEAQ (reference sequence). Here the CDR3 DNA reads TGTGCCAGCAGCCAGGGGGAAAAACTGTTTTTT. Residues: CASSQGEKLFF.

The count of this clonotype is one. The chain uses TRBV15 and TRBJ2-5; a weak D match, TRBD2 (7 bases). The CDR3 runs to 14 residues. The germline gives CDR1 LNHNV, CDR2 YYDKDF (reference sequence). V was trimmed by 1 base and J by 5 bases, leaving 11 bases between them. The CDR3 sequence is CATSRVQGGETQYF. In DNA form, the CDR3 reads TGTGCCACCAGCAGAGTACAGGGAGGGGAGACCCAGTACTTC.

This rearrangement joins TRBV5-4 to TRBJ2-5; TRBD1 matches at 8 bases. Unmatched junction bases numbered 2, after V lost 6 bases and J lost 1 base. CDR1 and CDR2 (germline): SGHNT, YYREEE (reference sequence). The CDR3 is 13 amino acids. Here the CDR3 DNA reads TGTGCCAGCACCGACAGGGGCCAAGAGACCCAGTACTTC. Translated: CASTDRGQETQYF.

The sample holds a few counts of this clonotype. The rearrangement uses TRBV11-2 and TRBJ2-7; 7 nucleotides line up with TRBD1. Germline trimming cut 2 bases from V and 5 bases from J; bases unmatched to any gene: 9. The germline V gene encodes CDR1 SGHAT and CDR2 FQNNGV. This CDR3 contains 15 residues. The CDR3 DNA follows: TGTGCCAGCAGCTTACCGCACAGGGGTCCCCACGAGCAGTACTTC. It is translated as CASSLPHRGPHEQYF.

The chain couples TRBV7-9 to TRBJ2-7; 10 nucleotides line up with TRBD2. J was trimmed by 4 bases and V by 5 bases; bases with no gene match: 14. The germline V gene has CDR1 SEHNR and CDR2 FQNEAQ (reference sequence). The CDR3 totals 17 residues. The CDR3 sequence: CASSPIAGGVVFYEQYF. CDR3 bases: TGTGCCAGCAGCCCAATAGCGGGAGGCGTCGTGTTTTACGAGCAGTACTTC. Supplemented by reference TRBV7-9 and TRBJ2-7, the full variable domain reads DTGVSQNPRHKITKRGQNVTFRCDPISEHNRLYWYRQTLGQGPEFLTYFQNEAQLEKSRLLSDRFSAERPKGSFSTLEIQRTEQGDSAMYLCASSPIAGGVVFYEQYFGPGTRLTVT.

This clonotype has ten or more counts. V is TRBV18 and J is TRBJ1-1, with no clear D. The V end lost 3 bases, the J end lost 0 bases, and 5 bases lay between the germline ends. The CDR3 spans 13 residues. CDR1 is KGHSH, CDR2 LQKENI, per germline. CDR3 residues: CASSPNMNTEAFF. The CDR3 DNA follows: TGTGCCAGCTCACCGAATATGAACACTGAAGCTTTCTTT.

The chain is built from TRBV16 and TRBJ2-1, with D perhaps matching TRBD2 (6 bases). This CDR3 comprises 14 residues. Between the trimmed V and J ends, which lost 4 bases and 6 bases, there was a span of 13 bases. The V gene's germline CDR1 is KGHSY and CDR2 FQNENV. The CDR3 nucleotides are TGTGCCAGCAGCCGGGACTTTGGGGGCAATGAGCAGTTCTTC. Its translation is CASSRDFGGNEQFF.

This clonotype was counted only a few times. The CDR3 reads CASSSPRGFLPDSGANVLTF. The CDR3 region has the DNA TGTGCCAGCAGCTCCCCTCGGGGTTTCCTTCCCGACTCTGGGGCCAACGTCCTGACTTTC. The V gene is TRBV11-1, the J gene TRBJ2-6; tentative D call: TRBD2 (5 bases). In germline, CDR1 is SGHAT, CDR2 FQDESV (reference sequence). The CDR3 length is 20 residues. V was shortened by 4 bases and J by 0 bases, with 22 bases between the two germline ends. Variable domain in full (rest from reference TRBV11-1 and TRBJ2-6): EAEVAQSPRYKITEKSQAVAFWCDPISGHATLYWYRQILGQGPELLVQFQDESVVDDSQLPKDRFSAERLKGVDSTLKIQPAELGDSAMYLCASSSPRGFLPDSGANVLTFGAGSRLTVL.